A few counts support the clone carrying this T cell receptor beta chain. This CDR3 spans 15 amino acids. Trimming removed 3 bases from V and 8 bases from J, with 19 bases in between. The data belong to a study of T cells in Graves' hyperthyroidism and ophthalmopathy. Regions amplified from RNA transcripts were the TCR beta CDR3 regions. In the first-round RT-PCR of the TCR CDR3, the HTBI primer set was used. MiXCR, run by TCRdb on the multiplex PCR reads, gives a single entry per CDR3 protein. The table shows 750,000 to 950,000 distinct CDR3 sequences, with roughly 40% occurring only once. Sample: blood. This receptor was identified in a man between 18 and 29 years old with Graves' hyperthyroidism. The J gene is TRBJ1-2, the V gene TRBV12-3 or TRBV12-4, with D unclear. Here the CDR3 reads CASSFEDFGSWGYTF. In nucleotides, the CDR3 is TGTGCCAGCAGTTTTGAGGACTTTGGCTCATGGGGCTACACCTTC.